This T cell receptor (beta chain) came from a study of neurological immune-mediated disorders. This clonotype was recorded many times. Its cognate antigen is unknown. The cDNA was generated by 5'RACE with 10-nucleotide random UMIs. TCRdb reprocessed the 5' RACE reads with MiXCR, giving one entry per CDR3 protein. The sample yields 46,000 or so distinct CDR3 sequences, approximately 10% seen once. Study-level findings and limits: The absence of any CDR3 amino acid sequence shared by expanded clones across subjects suggests that repertoires were private in all groups.

The unsorted libraries originated from 2 million PBMCs that had been stored at -80 C. The CDR3 spans 13 residues. Germline CDR1 and CDR2: SGHTA and FQGNSA. Trimming removed 7 bases from V and 3 bases from J, with 12 bases in between. V and J are TRBV7-2 and TRBJ1-1; D gene ambiguous. The sequenced material came from PBMCs. The clonotype comes from a middle-aged woman with HTLV-1-associated myelopathy (HAM/TSP). CDR3 sequence: CASTSGSHTEAFF. As DNA, the CDR3 is TGTGCCAGCACGTCGGGGTCACACACTGAAGCTTTCTTT.